The entry that follows covers one T cell receptor beta chain sequence. Its antigen is not known. The data were obtained in a study of shared clonotypes between healthy human individuals. Findings and limits, study-wide: Investigators expected sequencing depth to affect clonotype sharing among donors.

V dropped 4 bases and J dropped 4; count of bases not matched to a gene: 10. The length of the CDR3 is 15 residues. Germline lookup yields CDR1 MDHEN and CDR2 SYDVKM. Each subset's genomic DNA was split evenly across several immunoSEQ plates. Original data processing: Filtering differed since immunoSEQ provided only junctions, with no quality scores. Produced via immunoSEQ multiplex PCR; TCRdb's table is partial and in-frame only. Clone size and the V and J calls come from that table; the DNA yielded D and trimming. Of roughly 650,000 clones listed, around 97% were seen once; the top ten hold less than 0.065%.

The chain carries TRBV28 and TRBJ2-7, with 7 bases that match TRBD1. This clonotype was obtained from a woman aged 30 to 39 in good health. Sample: naive CD4+ T cells sorted from blood. The subset was: CD45RA+ positively selected. CDR3 loop: CASSSQTGTRYEQYF. CDR3 DNA sequence: TGTGCCAGCAGTTCCCAGACAGGGACCAGATACGAGCAGTACTTC.